This entry lists 22 T cell receptor beta chains sequenced from one sample in a study of T cell responses to AZD1222 COVID-19 vaccine. The data were produced by immunoSEQ multiplex PCR, yet TCRdb's version contains in-frame clones alone and is incomplete. Here the sample spans some 150,000 clones, around 92% being singletons. The source material was peripheral blood, sampled on day 0 of MenACWY control vaccination. All receptors derive from an adult in good health.

A few counts support this clone. The chain has TRBV2 and TRBJ2-1, with D unresolved. Germline V gene sequence: CDR1 SNHLY, CDR2 FYNNEI. The CDR3 spans 16 residues. Trimming took off 7 bases at V and 0 bases at J, with 16 bases between the two ends. The CDR3, as DNA: TGTGCCAGCAATGGAGTGGGCGCTCACTCCTACAATGAGCAGTTCTTC. Translated: CASNGVGAHSYNEQFF.

The rearrangement uses TRBV30 and TRBJ2-2; TRBD2 agrees at 11 bases. This CDR3 comprises 15 residues. Germline CDR1 is GTSNPN and CDR2 is SVGIG (reference sequence). With V trimmed by 3 bases and J by 6 bases, 6 bases remained unmatched. CDR3 protein: CAWRLAGEPPGELFF. For the CDR3, the DNA is TGTGCCTGGAGACTAGCGGGAGAACCCCCCGGGGAGCTGTTTTTT.

This clone has only one observation. The chain carries TRBV24-1 and TRBJ2-1; TRBD2 might be the D (5 bases). The CDR3 totals 14 residues. Looked up from germline, CDR1 is KGHDR and CDR2 is SFDVKD. Trimming left V 0 bases short and J 4 bases short, with 6 bases between. The CDR3 sequence: CATSDLGLYNEQFF. CDR3 DNA sequence: TGTGCCACCAGTGATTTGGGACTTTACAATGAGCAGTTCTTC.

The gene calls are TRBV27 and TRBJ2-2; D possibly uses TRBD1 or TRBD2 (6 bases each). The CDR3 contains 14 residues. Germline V gene lookup returns CDR1 MNHEY and CDR2 SMNVEV (reference sequence). The V end was cut by 2 bases, the J end by 8 bases, with 12 bases between. Here the CDR3 reads CASSLRGPAGELFF. The DNA for the CDR3 is TGTGCCAGCAGTTTACGGGGGCCGGCAGGGGAGCTGTTTTTT.

J is TRBJ2-7 and V is TRBV30; D might be TRBD2 (5 bases). The CDR3 loop spans 14 amino acids. Per the germline V gene, CDR1 is GTSNPN and CDR2 is SVGIG (reference sequence). Trimming shortened V by 0 bases and J by 1 base, and 10 bases separated the two germline ends. CDR3 sequence reads: CAWSVGSGSYEQYF. The CDR3 DNA follows: TGTGCCTGGAGTGTTGGGTCGGGGTCCTACGAGCAGTACTTC.

This clone was seen only once. V gene TRBV9 combines with J gene TRBJ2-1; 8 positions match TRBD1. After removal of 3 bases from V and 1 base from J, the junction contained 6 bases not matched to a gene. The CDR3 has 16 residues. CDR1 is SGDLS, CDR2 YYNGEE, per germline. CDR3 residues: CASSGTGFSSYNEQFF. The CDR3 nucleotides read TGTGCCAGCAGCGGGACAGGGTTTAGTTCCTACAATGAGCAGTTCTTC.

The chain recombines TRBV29-1 with TRBJ2-7, with D unclear. Looked up from germline, CDR1 is SQVTM and CDR2 is ANQGSEA. The V end lost 4 bases, the J end lost 4 bases, and 8 bases lay between the germline ends. The CDR3 totals 11 residues. The CDR3 DNA is TGCAGCGTTGGGGTCGGTTACGAGCAGTACTTC. It encodes CSVGVGYEQYF.

The chain couples TRBV19 to TRBJ1-4; maybe TRBD1 (5 bases). This CDR3 is built from 16 residues. V lost 7 bases and J 10 bases, leaving 25 bases between the germline ends. The germline gives CDR1 LNHDA, CDR2 SQIVND (reference sequence). The CDR3 bases are TGTGCCAGTATTCCGGTCGCCGGACCGGGGGTAGTAAAACTGTTTTTT. Translating gives CASIPVAGPGVVKLFF.

This chain connects TRBV2 to TRBJ1-1; D is undetermined. There are 14 residues in the CDR3. Trimming shortened V by 1 base and J by 2 bases, and 8 bases separated the two germline ends. Germline V gene sequence: CDR1 SNHLY, CDR2 FYNNEI. The CDR3 DNA is TGTGCCAGCAGTGAAGGACGGACCAACACTGAAGCTTTCTTT. Translation: CASSEGRTNTEAFF.

This sequence joins TRBV12-5 and TRBJ2-1; the match to TRBD1 covers 7 bases. This CDR3 is built from 16 residues. The V and J ends lost 1 base and 3 bases, in that order; junction bases with no gene match: 6. Looked up from germline, CDR1 is LGHNT and CDR2 is FRNRAP. This CDR3 reads CASGLEGQTFYNEQFF. In DNA form, the CDR3 reads TGTGCTAGTGGTTTGGAGGGACAGACTTTCTACAATGAGCAGTTCTTC.

CDR3 in DNA: TGCAGCTTCGCTTTGACCCAAACAGCGATTGATGAGCAGTTCTTC. This codes for CSFALTQTAIDEQFF. The chain uses TRBV29-1 and TRBJ2-1, with no clear D. CDR3 length: 15 residues. Germline lookup yields CDR1 SQVTM and CDR2 ANQGSEA. The V gene lost 8 bases and the J gene lost 8 bases, with 25 bases spanning the gap.

The gene calls are TRBV5-6 and TRBJ2-3; weak D call: TRBD2 (6 bases). Trimming took 0 bases from V and 2 from J, leaving 13 bases between them. Germline CDR1 reads SGHDT; CDR2 reads YYEEEE. The CDR3 is made up of 16 amino acids. The CDR3 DNA is TGTGCCAGCAGCTTGGTCATTGCGGGGTTCACAGATACGCAGTATTTT. Residues: CASSLVIAGFTDTQYF.

The gene calls are TRBV5-1 and TRBJ2-3; D may be TRBD2 (7 bases). Looked up from germline, CDR1 is SGHRS and CDR2 is YFSETQ. V was cut by 1 base and J by 3 bases, with 18 bases left in between. CDR3 length equals 17 residues. The CDR3 bases are TGCGCCAGCAGCTTGAAGCAGGGGAGGGGTGTGACAGATACGCAGTATTTT. Amino acids: CASSLKQGRGVTDTQYF.

This clone has just one count. The chain couples TRBV7-2 to TRBJ1-5, with 8 bases fitting TRBD1. The germline V gene has CDR1 SGHTA and CDR2 FQGNSA. This CDR3 spans 15 amino acids. V was clipped by 0 bases and J by 7 bases; unmatched bases: 5. CDR3 nucleotides: TGTGCCAGCAGCTTAGCCCCTGACAGGGGCCAGCCCCAGCATTTT. Amino acid sequence: CASSLAPDRGQPQHF.

This chain links TRBV18 with TRBJ1-3, with D unresolved. Germline V gives CDR1 KGHSH, CDR2 LQKENI. This CDR3 comprises 13 residues. The V end lost 4 bases, the J end lost 0 bases, and 4 bases lay between the germline ends. The CDR3 protein is CASSHGSGNTIYF. The CDR3 DNA sequence: TGTGCCAGCTCACACGGCTCTGGAAACACCATATATTTT.

The chain recombines TRBV5-1 with TRBJ2-3; no clear D. V lost 4 bases, J lost 2 bases, and 5 bases lay in between. CDR1 and CDR2 from the germline V gene are SGHRS and YFSETQ. CDR3 size: 12 residues. The CDR3 region has the DNA TGCGCCAGCAGCCCCCCCACAGATACGCAGTATTTT. This codes for CASSPPTDTQYF.

This chain uses TRBV6-5 with TRBJ2-1; D tentatively fits TRBD1 or TRBD2 (6 bases each). Germline V gene sequence: CDR1 MNHEY, CDR2 SVGAGI. The CDR3 runs 15 residues. The germline V and J ends were trimmed by 5 bases and 4 bases, with 15 bases remaining between them. The CDR3 protein is CASSQTRGAYNEQFF. CDR3 nucleotides: TGTGCCAGCAGTCAGACGAGGGGGGCATACAATGAGCAGTTCTTC.

This chain uses TRBV28 with TRBJ1-1; a weak D match, TRBD1 (5 bases). Germline assignment: CDR1 MDHEN and CDR2 SYDVKM. This CDR3 has 14 amino acids. V shed 10 bases and J shed 2 bases, with 17 bases lying between them. In nucleotides, the CDR3 is TGTGCCACGCGGGGGGGGTATAGAAACACTGAAGCTTTCTTT. It yields the protein CATRGGYRNTEAFF.

V gene TRBV9 combines with J gene TRBJ2-1; TRBD2 matches 12 bases. The CDR3 has 16 residues. Germline V gene data show CDR1 as SGDLS and CDR2 as YYNGEE. V gave up 4 bases and J gave up 5 bases; unmatched junction bases: 7. This CDR3 is CASSPRTSGIDNEQFF. In nucleotides, the CDR3 is TGTGCCAGCAGCCCGAGGACTAGCGGGATTGACAATGAGCAGTTCTTC.

The CDR3 DNA is TGTGCCAGCAGTGAAGCGACCGGGTTCGGCAACACCATATATTTT. This translates into CASSEATGFGNTIYF. This chain joins TRBV6-1 and TRBJ1-3, with D unresolved. Germline V gene data show CDR1 as MNHNS and CDR2 as SASEGT. Trimming left V 0 bases short and J 7 bases short, with 13 bases between. The CDR3 covers 15 residues.

The chain joins TRBV19 to TRBJ2-1; D is uncertain. The V end was cut by 4 bases, the J end by 1 base, with 8 bases between. CDR1 and CDR2 from the germline V gene are LNHDA and SQIVND (reference sequence). CDR3 length: 14 amino acids. The CDR3 loop is CASSRARSYNEQFF. The CDR3 DNA sequence: TGTGCCAGTAGTAGGGCAAGGTCCTACAATGAGCAGTTCTTC.

This sequence joins TRBV19 and TRBJ1-2; D is undetermined. CDR3 length: 15 amino acids. Germline lookup yields CDR1 LNHDA and CDR2 SQIVND (reference sequence). Trimming pared 6 bases from V and 2 bases from J, leaving 16 bases between. CDR3 nucleotides: TGTGCCAGTAGCTTAAGTCCCTACAGAAACTATGGCTACACCTTC. This gives the protein CASSLSPYRNYGYTF. Full variable domain (outside the CDR3, taken from reference TRBV19 and TRBJ1-2): DGGITQSPKYLFRKEGQNVTLSCEQNLNHDAMYWYRQDPGQGLRLIYYSQIVNDFQKGDIAEGYSVSREKKESFPLTVTSAQKNPTAFYLCASSLSPYRNYGYTFGSGTRLTVV.